This TCR beta chain emerged from a study of esophageal squamous cell carcinoma under preoperative chemotherapy. Study information: TCR repertoires were profiled from both peripheral blood T cells and tumor-infiltrating lymphocytes. Study findings and constraints: Abundant clones tended to shrink rather than expand after paclitaxel-nedaplatin. Tumor-infiltrating lymphocytes showed no significant post-chemotherapy TCR diversity increase, unlike peripheral T cells.

The CDR3 runs 18 residues. Germline CDR1 reads MGHRA; CDR2 reads YSYEKL. Trimming took off 3 bases at V and 0 bases at J, with 19 bases between the two ends. Comment on this clonotype: Its antigen is not known.

MiXCR, run by TCRdb on the PCR reads, gives a single entry per CDR3 protein. Here the sample spans 13,000 or so distinct CDR3 sequences, around half being singletons. Time point defined: before preoperative PTX-NDP chemotherapy. Patients received paclitaxel-nedaplatin as preoperative chemotherapy before surgery. V and J are TRBV4-1 and TRBJ2-3, with D tentatively TRBD1 or TRBD2 (5 bases each). This sample was taken from a patient given preoperative chemotherapy. The source of this sequence is a human donor with esophageal squamous cell carcinoma. The donor label of this sample is uncertain. This CDR3 is CASSQGLRGLLSTDTQYF. The CDR3 DNA reads as TGCGCCAGCAGCCAGGGGCTTCGCGGGTTACTGAGCACAGATACGCAGTATTTT.